The clone carrying this T cell receptor (beta chain) was found a few times. The antigen is unknown. Trimming took 0 bases from V and 2 from J; bases not matched to a gene: 5. This CDR3 is 15 amino acids long. Looked up from germline, CDR1 is DFQATT and CDR2 is SNEGSKA (reference sequence). The sample is drawn from a study of T cell repertoires in cytomegalovirus infection. On the study more broadly: Indicated by public TCR beta signatures were CMV infection and matching HLA type. Study findings and constraints: HLA-C-restricted, CMV-specific TCR beta clonotypes were dominant ex vivo. Summed frequency of shared TCR beta families picked out CMV carriers who also had the relevant HLA.

TCRdb re-derived calls from the reads in MiXCR, one entry per CDR3 protein. The table has 380,000 or so distinct CDR3 sequences, approximately 35% seen once. The sequence was obtained from a human donor in good health (CMV status not recorded). Some clones in this sample may be carry-over from other donors' samples. Material: cultured PBMCs, obtained from culture after CMV antigen stimulation. V usage is TRBV20-1 and J usage is TRBJ2-7; 9 nucleotides align to TRBD2. The CDR3 DNA is TGCAGTGCTAGAGATCTGACTAGCGGTCCCTACGAGCAGTACTTC. Translated: CSARDLTSGPYEQYF.